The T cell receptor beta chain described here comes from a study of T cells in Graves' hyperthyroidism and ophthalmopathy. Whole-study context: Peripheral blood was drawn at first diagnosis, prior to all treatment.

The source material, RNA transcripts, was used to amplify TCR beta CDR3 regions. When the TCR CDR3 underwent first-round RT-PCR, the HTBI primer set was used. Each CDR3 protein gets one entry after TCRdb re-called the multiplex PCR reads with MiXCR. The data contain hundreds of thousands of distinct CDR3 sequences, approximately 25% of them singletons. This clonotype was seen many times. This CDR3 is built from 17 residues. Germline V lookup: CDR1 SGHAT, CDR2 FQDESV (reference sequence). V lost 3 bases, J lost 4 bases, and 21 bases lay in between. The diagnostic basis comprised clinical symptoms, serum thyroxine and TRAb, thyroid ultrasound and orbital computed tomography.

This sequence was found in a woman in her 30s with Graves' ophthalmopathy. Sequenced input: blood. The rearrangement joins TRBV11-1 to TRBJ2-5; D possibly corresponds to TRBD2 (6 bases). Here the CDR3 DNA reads TGTGCCAGCAGCTTTGGCAGGGAGGTGACGGGTGGAGAGACCCAGTACTTC. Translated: CASSFGREVTGGETQYF.